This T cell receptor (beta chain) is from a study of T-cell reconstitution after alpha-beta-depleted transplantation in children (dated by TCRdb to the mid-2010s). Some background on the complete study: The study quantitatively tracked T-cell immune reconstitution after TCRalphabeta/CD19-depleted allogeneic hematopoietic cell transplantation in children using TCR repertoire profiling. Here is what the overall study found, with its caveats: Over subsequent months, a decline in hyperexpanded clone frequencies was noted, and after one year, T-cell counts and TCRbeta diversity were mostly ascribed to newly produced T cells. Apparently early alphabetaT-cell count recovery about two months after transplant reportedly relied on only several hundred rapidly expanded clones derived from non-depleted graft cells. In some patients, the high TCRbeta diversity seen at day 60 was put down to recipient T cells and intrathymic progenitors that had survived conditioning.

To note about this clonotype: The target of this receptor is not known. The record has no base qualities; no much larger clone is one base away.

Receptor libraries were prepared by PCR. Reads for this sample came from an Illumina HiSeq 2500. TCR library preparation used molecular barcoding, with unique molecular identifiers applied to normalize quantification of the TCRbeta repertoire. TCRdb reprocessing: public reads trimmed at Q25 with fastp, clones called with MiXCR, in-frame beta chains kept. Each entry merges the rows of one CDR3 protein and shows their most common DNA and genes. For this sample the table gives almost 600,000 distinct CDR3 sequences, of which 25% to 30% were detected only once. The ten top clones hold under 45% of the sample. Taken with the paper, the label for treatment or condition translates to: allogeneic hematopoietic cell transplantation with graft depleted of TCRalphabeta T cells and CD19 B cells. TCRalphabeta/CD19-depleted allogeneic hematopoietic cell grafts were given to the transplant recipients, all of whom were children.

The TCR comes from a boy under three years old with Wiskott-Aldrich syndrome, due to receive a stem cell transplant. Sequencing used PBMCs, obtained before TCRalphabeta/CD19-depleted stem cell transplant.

The CDR3 has the sequence CASSLLAANEQFF. The nucleotide sequence reads TGCGCCAGCAGCTTACTAGCGGCCAATGAGCAGTTCTTC. Recombination joined TRBV5-1 with TRBJ2-1; the central 8 bases match TRBD2. Taken from cysteine to phenylalanine, the CDR3 has 13 residues. Only the CDR3 DNA is retained, 39 bases long and in frame from the first base. According to the germline V gene, CDR1 reads SGHRS and CDR2 reads YFSETQ. The V end gives up 2 bases and the J end 6 bases, leaving 1 base in the junction not matched to a gene.